This T cell receptor (beta chain) was captured in a study of blood T cell repertoires in COVID-19. Across the whole study: Acute and convalescent COVID-19 samples came from the United States, Italy and Spain. The cDNA or gDNA used as material had been derived from T cells, B-cell-depleted T cells, or PBMCs.

The germline V and J ends were trimmed by 6 bases and 11 bases, with 25 bases remaining between them. This CDR3 region has 15 residues. Germline V CDR1 and CDR2: MNHEY, SVGAGI. In the original analysis: Counts of nucleated cells, estimated from reference gene primer amplification, were obtained. The method was immunoSEQ multiplex PCR; TCRdb's version includes in-frame clones alone and lacks a portion of them. That table is the source of V, J and clone size, and D and trimming were worked out from the DNA. The sample has about 70,000 clones, 70% to 75% seen once; the top ten hold 35%. The specimen sequenced was peripheral blood. The chain links TRBV6-5 to TRBJ1-2; the D gene is possibly TRBD1 (6 bases). The receptor was derived from an older woman with acute or convalescent COVID-19. CDR3 sequence: CASSSYRDIESGYTF. CDR3 bases: TGTGCCAGCAGCTCTTACCGGGACATTGAATCTGGATACACCTTC.